The present T cell receptor beta chain was sequenced within a study of cytomegalovirus exposure and HLA in healthy donors. Across the study: One earlier analysis, a look at about 179 million T cells, found roughly 110 million unique TCR beta sequences. Broader study findings: The authors listed roughly 150 TCR beta chains as cytomegalovirus-associated. By a later analysis, the bulk of CMV-associated TCR beta chains appeared HLA-restricted. With DRB1 most and HLA-C fewest, TCR association rates differed between HLA loci in a later analysis.

The PCR contained 60 Vbeta and 13 Jbeta primers. Assay: immunoSEQ multiplex PCR; the TCRdb copy retains only in-frame clones and omits some. The repertoire holds 150,000 to 170,000 clones, with around 74% as singletons. CDR3 length: 15 residues. Per the germline V gene, CDR1 is LNHDA and CDR2 is SQIVND (reference sequence). Germline trimming cut 6 bases from V and 2 bases from J; bases unmatched to any gene: 7. About this clone: Its target is not known.

V and J are TRBV19 and TRBJ2-3; 8 bases match TRBD2. The clonotype originates from a man aged 18 to 29 in good health and CMV-seronegative. The sample was PBMCs. The CDR3 DNA is TGTGCCAGTAGCACCTGGCGGGAGGACACAGATACGCAGTATTTT. Its protein product is CASSTWREDTDTQYF. Full variable domain (remainder filled in from reference TRBV19 and TRBJ2-3): DGGITQSPKYLFRKEGQNVTLSCEQNLNHDAMYWYRQDPGQGLRLIYYSQIVNDFQKGDIAEGYSVSREKKESFPLTVTSAQKNPTAFYLCASSTWREDTDTQYFGPGTRLTVL.